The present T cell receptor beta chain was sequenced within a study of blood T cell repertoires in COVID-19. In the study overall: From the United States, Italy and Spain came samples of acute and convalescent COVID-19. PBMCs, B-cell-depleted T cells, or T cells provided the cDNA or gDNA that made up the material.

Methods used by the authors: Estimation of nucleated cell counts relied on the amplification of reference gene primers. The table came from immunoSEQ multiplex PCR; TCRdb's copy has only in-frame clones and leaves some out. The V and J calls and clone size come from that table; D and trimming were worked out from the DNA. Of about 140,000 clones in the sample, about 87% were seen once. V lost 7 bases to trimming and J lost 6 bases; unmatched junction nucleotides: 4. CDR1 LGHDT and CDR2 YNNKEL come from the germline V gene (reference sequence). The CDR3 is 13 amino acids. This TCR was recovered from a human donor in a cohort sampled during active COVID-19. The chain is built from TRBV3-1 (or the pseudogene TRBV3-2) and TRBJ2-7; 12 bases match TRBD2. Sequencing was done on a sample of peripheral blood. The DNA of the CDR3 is TGTGCCAGCATAGGACTAGCGGGGACCGAGCAGTACTTC. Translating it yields CASIGLAGTEQYF.